The sequence of this T cell receptor (beta chain) was determined in a study of a mutant IDH1 vaccine in newly diagnosed glioma (dated by TCRdb to 2020 to 2023). The study in broad terms: Vaccination started 4-6 weeks after radiotherapy alone, or was given together with temozolomide cycles in the groups whose treatment included chemotherapy. Longitudinal TCRB deep sequencing was performed for 20 to 25 treated patients wherever samples were available for exploratory analyses. Before enrollment, most patients had been given radiochemotherapy with temozolomide as standard therapy, while the rest had received either radiotherapy alone or temozolomide alone. Visit V12 was the week-35 safety follow-up and visit V13 was the week-47 end of study. Of the approximately 35 treated patients, approximately 62% were male and 37.5% were female, and the mean age was 40.4 years. Six visits were used for peripheral blood collection: V03 (baseline), V05, V07, V10, V12 and V13. Paper-wide results and their limitations: PBMC samples for TCRB deep sequencing were selected based on availability. Pseudoprogression seemed to be unrelated to changes in the top peripheral T cell clonotypes found by TCRB sequencing. Immune responses induced by the vaccine were seen in around 94% of patients across multiple MHC alleles. The authors noted that analyses of patient blood samples could not be reproduced because of sample limitations.

Libraries were prepared through the immunoSEQ multiplex PCR assay. Rearranged TCR beta chain sequences were amplified with the hsTCRB Kit following the manufacturer's protocol. Sequencing of TCRB libraries was carried out on an Illumina MiSeq. The authors processed their data as follows. The kit vendor's proprietary platform handled demultiplexing, trimming and gene mapping. What TCRdb holds here is the immuneACCESS table cut down to in-frame rearrangements. Part of the clones is not present; checked against another copy, under half of the missing clones reflect an unresolved V gene, and the others are unexplained. That table supplies the V and J calls and clone size; D and trimming were determined from the DNA. Counted in this sample were 25,000 or so clones; roughly 84% of them appeared once. The ten largest clones add up to about 2.8% of the sample. What the time point label conveys for this sample: week 47, end of study. Every vaccine dose consisted of 300 ug of a 20-mer mutant IDH1 peptide in Montanide, administered subcutaneously together with topical imiquimod. Across visits V03 through V10, patients got a total of eight vaccinations, given in weeks 1, 3, 5, 7, 11, 15, 19 and 23. The donors had newly diagnosed IDH1-mutant astrocytomas of WHO grade 3 or 4 that showed loss of nuclear ATRX. The samples were drawn from NOA16, a multicentre, single-arm, open-label phase I trial in Germany that tested a mutant IDH1 peptide vaccine in humans for the first time. Genomic DNA for TCRB sequencing was extracted from EDTA blood using the DNeasy Blood and Tissue Kit.

V is reduced by 4 bases and J by 6 bases, leaving a spacing of 10 bases between them. There are 13 amino acids in the CDR3, from cysteine to phenylalanine inclusive. The read is trimmed to its CDR3 DNA, 39 bases read in frame from base 1. Reading the germline V gene gives CDR1 ENHRY and CDR2 SYGVKD. About this clone itself: Its cognate antigen has yet to be identified. There are no base qualities to consult, and no much larger clone falls within one base.

The receptor was isolated from a middle-aged man with glioma. This sample comprised PBMCs, obtained from a glioma patient whose treatment included an IDH1 peptide vaccine. The sequence is built from TRBV10-3 and TRBJ1-5, with the D gene call left open. The CDR3 loop reads CAISAQEGQPQHF. The DNA reads as follows: TGTGCCATCAGTGCCCAGGAAGGTCAGCCCCAGCATTTT.